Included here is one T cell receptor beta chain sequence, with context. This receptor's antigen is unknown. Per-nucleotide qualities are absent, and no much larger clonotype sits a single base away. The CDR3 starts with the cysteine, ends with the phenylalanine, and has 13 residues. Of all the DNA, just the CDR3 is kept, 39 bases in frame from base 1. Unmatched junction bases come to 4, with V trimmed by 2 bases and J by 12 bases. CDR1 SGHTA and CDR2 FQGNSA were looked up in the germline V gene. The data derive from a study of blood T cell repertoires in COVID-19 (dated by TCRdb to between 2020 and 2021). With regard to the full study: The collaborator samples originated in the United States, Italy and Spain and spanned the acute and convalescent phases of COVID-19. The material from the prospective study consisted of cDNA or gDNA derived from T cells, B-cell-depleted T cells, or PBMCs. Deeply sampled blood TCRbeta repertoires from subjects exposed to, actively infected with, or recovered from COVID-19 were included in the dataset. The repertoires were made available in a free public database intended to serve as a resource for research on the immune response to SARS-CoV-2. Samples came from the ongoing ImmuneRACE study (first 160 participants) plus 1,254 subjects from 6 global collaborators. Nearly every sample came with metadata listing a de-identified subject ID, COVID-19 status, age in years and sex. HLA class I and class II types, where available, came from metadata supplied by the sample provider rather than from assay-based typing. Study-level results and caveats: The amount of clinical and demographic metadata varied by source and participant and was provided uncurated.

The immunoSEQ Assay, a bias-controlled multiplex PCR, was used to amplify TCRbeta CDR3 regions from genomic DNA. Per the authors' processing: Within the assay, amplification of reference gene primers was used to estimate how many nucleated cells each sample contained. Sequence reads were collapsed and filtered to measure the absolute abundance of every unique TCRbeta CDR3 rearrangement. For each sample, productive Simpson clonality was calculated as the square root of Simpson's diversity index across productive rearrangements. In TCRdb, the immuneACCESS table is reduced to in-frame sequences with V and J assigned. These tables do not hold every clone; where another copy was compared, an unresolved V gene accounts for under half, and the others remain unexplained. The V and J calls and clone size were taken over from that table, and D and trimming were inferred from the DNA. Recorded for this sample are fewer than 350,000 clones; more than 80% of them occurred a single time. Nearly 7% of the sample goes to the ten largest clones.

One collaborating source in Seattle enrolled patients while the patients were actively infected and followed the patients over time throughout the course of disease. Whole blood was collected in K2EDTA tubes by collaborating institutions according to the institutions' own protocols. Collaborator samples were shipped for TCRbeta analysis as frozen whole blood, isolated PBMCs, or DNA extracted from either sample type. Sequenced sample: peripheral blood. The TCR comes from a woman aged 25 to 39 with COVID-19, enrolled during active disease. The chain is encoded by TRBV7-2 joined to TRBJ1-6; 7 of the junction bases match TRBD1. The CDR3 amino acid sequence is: CASSLLQGRPLHF. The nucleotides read TGTGCCAGCAGCTTATTACAGGGGAGACCCCTCCACTTT.